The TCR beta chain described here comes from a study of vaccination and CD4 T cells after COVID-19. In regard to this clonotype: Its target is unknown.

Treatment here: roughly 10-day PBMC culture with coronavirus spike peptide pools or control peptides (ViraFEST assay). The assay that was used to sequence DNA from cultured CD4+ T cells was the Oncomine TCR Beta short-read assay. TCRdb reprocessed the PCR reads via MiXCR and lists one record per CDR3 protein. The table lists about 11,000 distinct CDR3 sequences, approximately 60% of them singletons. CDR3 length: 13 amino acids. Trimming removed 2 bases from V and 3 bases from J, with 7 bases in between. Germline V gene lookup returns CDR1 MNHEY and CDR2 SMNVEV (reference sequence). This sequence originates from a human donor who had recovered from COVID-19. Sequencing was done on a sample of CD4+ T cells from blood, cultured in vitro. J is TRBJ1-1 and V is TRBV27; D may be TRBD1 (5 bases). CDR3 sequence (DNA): TGTGCCAGCAGTTTACGACAGTACACTGAAGCTTTCTTT. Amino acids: CASSLRQYTEAFF.